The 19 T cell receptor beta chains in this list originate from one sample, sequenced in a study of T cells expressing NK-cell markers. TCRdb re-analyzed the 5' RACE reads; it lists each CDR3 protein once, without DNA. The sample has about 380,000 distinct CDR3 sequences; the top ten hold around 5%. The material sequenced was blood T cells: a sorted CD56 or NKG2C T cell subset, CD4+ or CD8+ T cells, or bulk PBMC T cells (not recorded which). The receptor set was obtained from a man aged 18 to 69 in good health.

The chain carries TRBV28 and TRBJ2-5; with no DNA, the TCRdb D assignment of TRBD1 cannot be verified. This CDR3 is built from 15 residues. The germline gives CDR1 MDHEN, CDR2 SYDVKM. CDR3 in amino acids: CASRVPGGGIKTQYF.

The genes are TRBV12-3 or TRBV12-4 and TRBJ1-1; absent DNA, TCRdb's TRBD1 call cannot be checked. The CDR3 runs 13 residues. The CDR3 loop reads CASSFNRFTEAFF.

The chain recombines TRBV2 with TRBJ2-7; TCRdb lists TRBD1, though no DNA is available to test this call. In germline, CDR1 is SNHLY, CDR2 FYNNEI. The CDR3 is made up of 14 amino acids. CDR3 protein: CASSDGNRGDEQYF.

CDR3 in amino acids: CASKVQGSTNSPLHF. The rearrangement uses TRBV2 and TRBJ1-6; checking the TCRdb D call of TRBD1 is not possible without DNA. The germline V gene has CDR1 SNHLY and CDR2 FYNNEI. The CDR3 is 15 amino acids.

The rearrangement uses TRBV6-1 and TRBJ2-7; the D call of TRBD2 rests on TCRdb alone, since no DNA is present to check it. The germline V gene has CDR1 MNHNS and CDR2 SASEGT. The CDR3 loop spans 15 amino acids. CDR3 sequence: CASSEAGTTSYEQYF.

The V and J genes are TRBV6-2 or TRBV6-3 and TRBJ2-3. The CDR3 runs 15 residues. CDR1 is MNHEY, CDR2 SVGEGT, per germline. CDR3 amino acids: CASSFRTSSTDTQYF.

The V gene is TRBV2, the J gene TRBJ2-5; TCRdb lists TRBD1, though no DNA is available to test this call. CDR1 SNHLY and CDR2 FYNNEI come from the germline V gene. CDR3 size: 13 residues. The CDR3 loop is CASSGDRPGAQYF.

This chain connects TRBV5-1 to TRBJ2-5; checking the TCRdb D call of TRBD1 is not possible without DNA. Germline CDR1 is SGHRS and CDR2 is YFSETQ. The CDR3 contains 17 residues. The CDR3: CASSPQPRTAYQETQYF. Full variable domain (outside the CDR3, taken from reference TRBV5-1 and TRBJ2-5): KAGVTQTPRYLIKTRGQQVTLSCSPISGHRSVSWYQQTPGQGLQFLFEYFSETQRNKGNFPGRFSGRQFSNSRSEMNVSTLELGDSALYLCASSPQPRTAYQETQYFGPGTRLLVL.

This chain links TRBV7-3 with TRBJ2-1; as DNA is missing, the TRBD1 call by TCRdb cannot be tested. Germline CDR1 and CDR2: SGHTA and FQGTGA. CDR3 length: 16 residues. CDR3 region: CASRPFPGEAYNEQFF.

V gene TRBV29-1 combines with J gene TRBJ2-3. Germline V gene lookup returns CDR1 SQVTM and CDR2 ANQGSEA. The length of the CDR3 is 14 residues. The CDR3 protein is CSVDLVIGTDTQYF.

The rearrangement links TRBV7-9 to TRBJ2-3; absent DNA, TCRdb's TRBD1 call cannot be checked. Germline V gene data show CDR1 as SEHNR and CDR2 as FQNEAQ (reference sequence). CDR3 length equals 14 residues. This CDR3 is CASEQGWGTDTQYF.

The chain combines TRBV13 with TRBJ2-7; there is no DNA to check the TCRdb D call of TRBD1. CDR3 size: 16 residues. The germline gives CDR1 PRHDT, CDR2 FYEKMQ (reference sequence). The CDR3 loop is CASKRYGTGVSYEQYF.

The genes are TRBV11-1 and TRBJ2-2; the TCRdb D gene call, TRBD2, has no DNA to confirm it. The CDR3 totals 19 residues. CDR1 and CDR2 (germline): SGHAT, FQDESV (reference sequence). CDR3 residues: CASSSPRTSGGASTGELFF.

This CDR3 reads CASSRDRGLTEAFF. This sequence joins TRBV6-2 or TRBV6-3 and TRBJ1-1; TCRdb proposes TRBD1, but this gene call is untestable without DNA. Germline V gene data show CDR1 as MNHEY and CDR2 as SVGEGT. The CDR3 length is 14 residues.

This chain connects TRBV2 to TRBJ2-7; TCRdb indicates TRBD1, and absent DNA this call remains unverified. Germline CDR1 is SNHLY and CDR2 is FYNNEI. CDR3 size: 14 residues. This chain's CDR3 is CASRRGTATYEQYF.

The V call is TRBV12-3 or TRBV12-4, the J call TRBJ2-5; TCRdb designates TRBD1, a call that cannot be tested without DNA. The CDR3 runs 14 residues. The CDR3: CASRDREYQETQYF.

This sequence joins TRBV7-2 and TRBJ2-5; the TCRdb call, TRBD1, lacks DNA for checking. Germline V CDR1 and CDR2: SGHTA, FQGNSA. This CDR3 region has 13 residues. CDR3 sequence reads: CASRQGAGETQYF.

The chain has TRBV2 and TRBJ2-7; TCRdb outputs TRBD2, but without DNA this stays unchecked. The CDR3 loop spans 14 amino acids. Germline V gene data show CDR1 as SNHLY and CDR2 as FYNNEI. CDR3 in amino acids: CASSQTSGGYEQYF.

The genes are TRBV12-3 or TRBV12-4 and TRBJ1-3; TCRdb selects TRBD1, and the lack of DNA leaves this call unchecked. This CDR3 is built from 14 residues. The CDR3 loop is CASRAGLAGNTIYF.